This TCR beta chain was observed in a study of Ad26.COV2.S vaccination and SARS-CoV-2 variants. Study background: Recipients of Ad26.COV2.S got it intramuscularly, once or twice 56 days apart. Study outcomes and limitations: After vaccination, substantial breadth of spike-specific CD8+ and CD4+ responses was reported. Possible underestimation of total T cell responses by the TCR breadth and depth analyses was noted.

TCRdb keeps only in-frame clones here, not all; method: immunoSEQ multiplex PCR. Here the sample spans around 340,000 clones, 88% being singletons. Treatment indicated: roughly 20 received Ad26.COV2.S at low or high dose, single or two shots; roughly 5 received placebo; per-sample allocation not given. The study sampled participants on day 63 after the first vaccine or placebo injection. Germline CDR1 is SGHTA and CDR2 is FQGNSA. V dropped 4 bases and J dropped 2; count of bases not matched to a gene: 13. This CDR3 is 18 amino acids long. Remarks on this clone: The antigen is not known.

The TCR was taken from a person aged 18-65 years who received the Ad26.COV2.S COVID-19 vaccine or a placebo. This specimen was peripheral blood, taken in a trial of Ad26.COV2.S vaccine versus placebo. The V and J genes are TRBV7-2 and TRBJ2-5; TRBD2 matches at 10 bases. This chain's CDR3 is CASSSPTLAGARQETQYF. CDR3 sequence (DNA): TGTGCCAGCAGCTCCCCGACCCTAGCGGGGGCCAGACAAGAGACCCAGTACTTC.